The rows below give T cell receptor beta chains drawn from one sample of a study of cytomegalovirus exposure and HLA in healthy donors. The table came from immunoSEQ multiplex PCR; TCRdb's copy has only in-frame clones and leaves some out. The repertoire holds about 200,000 clones, about 13% seen once, with roughly 7.7% in the top ten. The sample comprised PBMCs. The receptors were sampled from a man between 50 and 59 years old in good health and CMV-seropositive. Both conserved end residues are part of each CDR3. The D gene is left open where the match is weak. Where a row states a size, it is once, few, many or the class of an expanded clone; other rows omit it.

D	V	J	size	CDR3	DNA
.	TRBV5-5	TRBJ2-3	few	CASTWTHRVRTTDTQYF	TGTGCCAGCACCTGGACCCACAGGGTTAGAACCACAGATACGCAGTATTTT
.	TRBV5-4	TRBJ1-3	few	CASSLQGATGNTIYF	TGTGCCAGCAGCTTACAGGGAGCTACTGGAAACACCATATATTTT
.	TRBV5-1	TRBJ2-7	.	CASSLVQGDEQYF	TGCGCCAGCAGCTTGGTACAGGGTGACGAGCAGTACTTC
.	TRBV25-1	TRBJ2-5	few	CASSKGLFSQETQYF	TGTGCCAGCAGTAAAGGACTTTTCTCCCAAGAGACCCAGTACTTC
TRBD2	TRBV4-1	TRBJ2-2	.	CASSQEGRGIFGELFF	TGCGCCAGCAGCCAAGAGGGGAGGGGAATCTTCGGGGAGCTGTTTTTT
TRBD2	TRBV6-5	TRBJ2-1	.	CASSLPGLAGRREQFF	TGTGCCAGCAGTTTACCGGGACTAGCGGGGCGAAGGGAGCAGTTCTTC
TRBD2	TRBV11-3	TRBJ2-2	few	CASSLGLAGTGELFF	TGTGCCAGCAGCTTAGGACTAGCGGGCACCGGGGAGCTGTTTTTT
TRBD2	TRBV7-3	TRBJ2-5	.	CASSLRGGDNQYF	TGTGCCAGCAGCTTACGGGGGGGGGACAACCAGTACTTC
.	TRBV6-5	TRBJ2-1	.	CASRAARGIEQFF	TGTGCCAGCAGAGCGGCGCGAGGCATCGAGCAGTTCTTC
TRBD1	TRBV5-4	TRBJ2-3	once	CASSSQGVDTQYF	TGTGCCAGCAGCTCACAGGGGGTGGATACGCAGTATTTT
TRBD1	TRBV9	TRBJ2-1	.	CASSVGDWTGGRSSYNEQFF	TGTGCCAGCAGCGTAGGCGATTGGACAGGGGGCCGGAGCTCCTACAATGAGCAGTTCTTC
.	TRBV19	TRBJ2-4	few	CASSIRGARGNIQYF	TGTGCCAGTAGTATTCGGGGGGCCCGAGGAAACATTCAGTACTTC
.	TRBV5-5	TRBJ2-2	.	CASQSPGRGNTGELFF	TGTGCCAGCCAATCACCCGGGCGGGGGAACACCGGGGAGCTGTTTTTT
TRBD2	TRBV9	TRBJ2-4	few	CASSALAGVKNIQYF	TGTGCCAGCAGCGCACTAGCGGGGGTTAAAAACATTCAGTACTTC
TRBD2	TRBV9	TRBJ2-3	few	CASSLSGDTSTDTQYF	TGTGCCAGCAGCCTCAGCGGGGATACTAGCACAGATACGCAGTATTTT
.	TRBV15	TRBJ2-5	few	CATSNKGRRGPETQYF	TGTGCCACCAGCAACAAGGGTAGGAGGGGCCCAGAGACCCAGTACTTC
TRBD1	TRBV6-1	TRBJ1-1	.	CASSAGQGPNTEAFF	TGTGCCAGCAGTGCAGGACAGGGCCCGAACACTGAAGCTTTCTTT
.	TRBV6-1	TRBJ1-1	few	CASSDGPQGAFF	TGTGCCAGCAGTGATGGGCCCCAGGGAGCTTTCTTT
.	TRBV28	TRBJ1-2	few	CASSLSQGRVVFSF	TGTGCCAGCAGTTTATCGCAGGGGCGTGTAGTGTTTTCCTTC
TRBD1	TRBV30	TRBJ1-5	few	CAWGRDRAINQPQHF	TGTGCCTGGGGCCGGGACAGGGCCATCAATCAGCCCCAGCATTTT
TRBD1	TRBV2	TRBJ1-5	few	CASSEAGQGKDQPQHF	TGTGCCAGCAGTGAGGCGGGACAGGGGAAGGATCAGCCCCAGCATTTT
.	TRBV10-2	TRBJ2-5	few	CASSGFVGGGLNAQYF	TGCGCCAGCAGTGGCTTCGTTGGCGGGGGCCTCAACGCCCAGTACTTC
.	TRBV10-2	TRBJ1-5	.	CASSEGTRGAQHF	TGCGCCAGCTCCGAGGGCACCCGGGGAGCCCAGCATTTT
.	TRBV9	TRBJ1-1	.	CASSVGPVNTEAFF	TGTGCCAGCAGCGTAGGGCCAGTTAACACTGAAGCTTTCTTT
.	TRBV4-1	TRBJ1-2	few	CASSQAEGFANYGYTF	TGCGCCAGCAGCCAAGCAGAGGGCTTCGCTAACTATGGCTACACCTTC
TRBD1	TRBV5-1	TRBJ1-2	.	CASSLVTGVGAREGYTF	TGCGCCAGCAGCTTGGTGACAGGGGTAGGAGCGAGAGAGGGCTACACCTTC
.	TRBV5-1	TRBJ1-1	.	CASSEQDKVAFF	TGCGCCAGCAGCGAACAGGACAAAGTGGCTTTCTTT
TRBD1	TRBV7-2	TRBJ1-2	.	CASSLNNRGNYGYTF	TGTGCCAGCAGCTTAAACAACAGGGGGAACTATGGCTACACCTTC
TRBD2	TRBV6-5	TRBJ2-7	.	CASSSGLGAYEQYF	TGTGCCAGCAGTTCGGGACTAGGGGCCTACGAGCAGTACTTC
.	TRBV10-2	TRBJ1-5	few	CASSAPGIINQPQHF	TGCGCCAGCAGTGCCCCAGGGATCATAAATCAGCCCCAGCATTTT
.	TRBV28	TRBJ2-1	few	CASSLWSSYNEQFF	TGTGCCAGCAGTTTATGGAGCTCCTACAATGAGCAGTTCTTC
.	TRBV29-1	TRBJ2-1	.	CSAFQGGWNNEQFF	TGCAGCGCCTTCCAGGGGGGTTGGAACAATGAGCAGTTCTTC
TRBD2	TRBV4-2	TRBJ2-2	few	CASSQPTGGGSRNTGELFF	TGTGCCAGCAGCCAACCGACGGGCGGGGGATCGAGGAACACCGGGGAGCTGTTTTTT
.	TRBV7-9	TRBJ1-4	few	CASSLSSRAANEKLFF	TGTGCCAGCAGCCTCTCGTCGAGAGCGGCTAATGAAAAACTGTTTTTT
.	TRBV20-1	TRBJ2-1	.	CSARKGDEQFF	TGCAGTGCTAGAAAAGGGGATGAGCAGTTCTTC
.	TRBV7-9	TRBJ1-2	.	CASSLSVYLYGYTF	TGTGCCAGCAGCTTATCGGTCTACCTCTATGGCTACACCTTC